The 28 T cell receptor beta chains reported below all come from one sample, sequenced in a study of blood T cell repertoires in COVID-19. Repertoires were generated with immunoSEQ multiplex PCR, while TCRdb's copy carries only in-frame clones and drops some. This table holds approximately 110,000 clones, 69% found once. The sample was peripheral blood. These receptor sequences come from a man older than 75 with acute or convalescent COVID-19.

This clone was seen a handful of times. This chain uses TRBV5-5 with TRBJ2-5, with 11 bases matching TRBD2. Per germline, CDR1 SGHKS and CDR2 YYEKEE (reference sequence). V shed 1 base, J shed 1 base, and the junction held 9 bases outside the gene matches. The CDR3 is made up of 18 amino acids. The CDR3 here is CASSLIPGTSGIQETQYF. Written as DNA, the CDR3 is TGTGCCAGCAGCTTGATCCCGGGGACTAGCGGAATCCAAGAGACCCAGTACTTC.

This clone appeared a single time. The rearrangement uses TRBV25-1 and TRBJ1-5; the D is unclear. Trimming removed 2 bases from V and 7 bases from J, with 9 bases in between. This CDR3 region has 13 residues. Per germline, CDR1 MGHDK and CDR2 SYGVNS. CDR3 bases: TGTGCCAGCAGTGAAACGGACTTCCAGCCCCAGCATTTT. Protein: CASSETDFQPQHF.

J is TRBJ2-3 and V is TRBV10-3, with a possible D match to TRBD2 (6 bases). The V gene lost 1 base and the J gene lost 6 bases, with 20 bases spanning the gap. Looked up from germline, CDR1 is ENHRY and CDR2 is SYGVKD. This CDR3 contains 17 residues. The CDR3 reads CAISEYRGTGAADTQYF. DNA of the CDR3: TGTGCCATCAGTGAGTATCGAGGGACGGGAGCCGCGGATACGCAGTATTTT.

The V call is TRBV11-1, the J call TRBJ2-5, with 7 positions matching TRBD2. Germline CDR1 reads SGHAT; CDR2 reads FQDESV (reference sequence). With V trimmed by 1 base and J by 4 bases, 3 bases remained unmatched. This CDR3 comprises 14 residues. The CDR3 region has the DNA TGTGCCAGCAGCTTAGGGCCGGGAGGAGAGACCCAGTACTTC. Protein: CASSLGPGGETQYF.

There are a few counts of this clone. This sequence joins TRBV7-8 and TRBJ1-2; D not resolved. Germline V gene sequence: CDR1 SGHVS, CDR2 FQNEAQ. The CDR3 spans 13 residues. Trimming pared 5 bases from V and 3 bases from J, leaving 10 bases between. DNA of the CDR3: TGTGCCAGCAGCCGCGAGGGTCACTATGGCTACACCTTC. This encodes CASSREGHYGYTF.

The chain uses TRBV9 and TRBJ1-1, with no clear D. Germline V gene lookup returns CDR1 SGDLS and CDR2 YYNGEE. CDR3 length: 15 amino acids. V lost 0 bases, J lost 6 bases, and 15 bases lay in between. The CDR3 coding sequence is TGTGCCAGCAGCGTAGGTCCGGAGGGTGCGTCTGAAGCTTTCTTT. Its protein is CASSVGPEGASEAFF.

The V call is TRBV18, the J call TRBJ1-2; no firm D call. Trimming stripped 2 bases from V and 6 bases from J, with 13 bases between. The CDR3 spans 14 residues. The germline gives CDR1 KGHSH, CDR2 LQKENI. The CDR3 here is CASSPLREIHGYTF. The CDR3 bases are TGTGCCAGCTCACCATTGAGGGAAATCCATGGCTACACCTTC.

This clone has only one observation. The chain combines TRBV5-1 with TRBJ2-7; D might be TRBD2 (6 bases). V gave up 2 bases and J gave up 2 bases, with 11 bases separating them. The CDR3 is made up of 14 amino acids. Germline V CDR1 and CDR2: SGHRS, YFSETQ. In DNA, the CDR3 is TGCGCCAGCAGCTTTGGGACTTTGGCCTACGAGCAGTACTTC. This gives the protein CASSFGTLAYEQYF.

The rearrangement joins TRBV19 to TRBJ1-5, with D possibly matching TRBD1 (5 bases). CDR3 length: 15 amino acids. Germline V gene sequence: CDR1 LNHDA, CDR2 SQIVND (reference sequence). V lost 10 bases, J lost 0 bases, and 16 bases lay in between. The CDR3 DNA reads TGTGCCACGGGAGAGGGGCTATATAGCAATCAGCCCCAGCATTTT. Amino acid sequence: CATGEGLYSNQPQHF.

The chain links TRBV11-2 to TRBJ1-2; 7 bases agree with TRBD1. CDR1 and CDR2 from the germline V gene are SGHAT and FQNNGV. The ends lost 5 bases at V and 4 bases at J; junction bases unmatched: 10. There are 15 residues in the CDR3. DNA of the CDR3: TGTGCCAGCAGCGGAATAGGACAGGAGGGCTATGGCTACACCTTC. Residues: CASSGIGQEGYGYTF.

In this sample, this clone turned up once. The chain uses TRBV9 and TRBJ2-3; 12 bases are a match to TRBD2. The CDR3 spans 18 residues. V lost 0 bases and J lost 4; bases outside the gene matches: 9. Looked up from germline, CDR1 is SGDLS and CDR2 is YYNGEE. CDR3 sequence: CASSVGEPSGRAADTQYF. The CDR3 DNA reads TGTGCCAGCAGCGTAGGGGAGCCTAGCGGGAGGGCCGCAGATACGCAGTATTTT.

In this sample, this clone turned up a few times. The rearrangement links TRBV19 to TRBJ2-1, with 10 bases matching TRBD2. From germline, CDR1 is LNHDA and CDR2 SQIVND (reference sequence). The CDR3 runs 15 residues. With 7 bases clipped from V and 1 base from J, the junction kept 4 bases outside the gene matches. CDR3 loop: CASMDSGRSYNEQFF. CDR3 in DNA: TGTGCCAGTATGGATAGCGGGAGGTCCTACAATGAGCAGTTCTTC.

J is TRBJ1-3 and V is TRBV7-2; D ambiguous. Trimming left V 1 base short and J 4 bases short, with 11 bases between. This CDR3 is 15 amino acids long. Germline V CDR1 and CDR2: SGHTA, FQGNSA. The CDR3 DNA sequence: TGTGCCAGCAGCTTAGACTGGACTCGCGGAAACACCATATATTTT. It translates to CASSLDWTRGNTIYF.

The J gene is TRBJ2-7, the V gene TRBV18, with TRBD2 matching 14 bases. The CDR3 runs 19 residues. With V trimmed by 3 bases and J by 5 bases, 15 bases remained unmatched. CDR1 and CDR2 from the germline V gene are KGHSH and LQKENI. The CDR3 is CASSPPAGTSGSAPHEQYF. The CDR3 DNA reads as TGTGCCAGCTCACCCCCCGCGGGGACTAGCGGGAGCGCACCTCACGAGCAGTACTTC.

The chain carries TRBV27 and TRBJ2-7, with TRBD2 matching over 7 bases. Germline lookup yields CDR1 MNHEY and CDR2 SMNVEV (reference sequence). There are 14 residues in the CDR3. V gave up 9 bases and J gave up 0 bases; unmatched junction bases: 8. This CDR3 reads CASSIASGSYEQYF. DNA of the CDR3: TGTGCCAGTAGCATCGCTAGCGGCTCCTACGAGCAGTACTTC.

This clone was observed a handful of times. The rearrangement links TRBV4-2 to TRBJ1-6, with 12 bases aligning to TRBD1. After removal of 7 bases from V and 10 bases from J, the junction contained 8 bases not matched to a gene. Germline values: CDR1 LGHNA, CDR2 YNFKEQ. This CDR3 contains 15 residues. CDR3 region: CASTSGQGARSPLHF. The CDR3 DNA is TGTGCCAGCACCTCGGGACAGGGGGCAAGGTCACCCCTCCACTTT.

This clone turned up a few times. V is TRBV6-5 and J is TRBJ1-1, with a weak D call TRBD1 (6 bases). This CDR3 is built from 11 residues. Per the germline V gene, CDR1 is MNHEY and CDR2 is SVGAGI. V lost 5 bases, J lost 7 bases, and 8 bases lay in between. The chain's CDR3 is CASSRQDEAFF. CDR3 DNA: TGTGCCAGCAGTCGACAGGATGAAGCTTTCTTT.

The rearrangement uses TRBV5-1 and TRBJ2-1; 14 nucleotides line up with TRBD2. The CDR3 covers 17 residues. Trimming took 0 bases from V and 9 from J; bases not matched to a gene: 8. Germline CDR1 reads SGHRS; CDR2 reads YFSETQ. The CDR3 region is CASSLAGLGLAGGEQFF. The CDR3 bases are TGCGCCAGCAGCTTGGCGGGGTTAGGACTAGCGGGAGGTGAGCAGTTCTTC.

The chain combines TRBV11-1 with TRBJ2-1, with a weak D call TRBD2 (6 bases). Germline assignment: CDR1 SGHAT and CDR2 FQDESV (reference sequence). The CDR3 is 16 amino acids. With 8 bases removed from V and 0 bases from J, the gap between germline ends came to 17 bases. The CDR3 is CASVGRGANSYNEQFF. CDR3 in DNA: TGTGCCAGCGTCGGGCGGGGCGCTAACTCCTACAATGAGCAGTTCTTC.

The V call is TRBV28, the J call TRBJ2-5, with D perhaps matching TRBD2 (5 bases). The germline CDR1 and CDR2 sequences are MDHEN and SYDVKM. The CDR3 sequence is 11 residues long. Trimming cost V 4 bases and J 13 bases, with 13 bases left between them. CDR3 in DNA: TGTGCCAGCAGTTCGGGATATCGTCCGTACTTC. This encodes CASSSGYRPYF.

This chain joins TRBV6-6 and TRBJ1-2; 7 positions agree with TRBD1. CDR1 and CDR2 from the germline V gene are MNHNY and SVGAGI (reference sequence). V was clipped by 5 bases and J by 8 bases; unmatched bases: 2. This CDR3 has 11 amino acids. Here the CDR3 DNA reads TGTGCCAGCAGTGACAGGGAAGGCTACACCTTC. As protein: CASSDREGYTF.

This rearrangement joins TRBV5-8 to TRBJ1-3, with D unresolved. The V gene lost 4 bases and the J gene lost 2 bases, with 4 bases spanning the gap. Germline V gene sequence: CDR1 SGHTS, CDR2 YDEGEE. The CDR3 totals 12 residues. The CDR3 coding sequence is TGTGCCAGCAGCACTCCTGGAAACACCATATATTTT. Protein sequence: CASSTPGNTIYF.

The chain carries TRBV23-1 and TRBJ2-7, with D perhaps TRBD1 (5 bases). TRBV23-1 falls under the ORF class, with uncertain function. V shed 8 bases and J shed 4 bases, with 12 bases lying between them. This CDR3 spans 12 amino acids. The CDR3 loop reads CASSAGKYEQYF. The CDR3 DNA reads TGCGCCAGCTCTGCAGGGAAGTACGAGCAGTACTTC.

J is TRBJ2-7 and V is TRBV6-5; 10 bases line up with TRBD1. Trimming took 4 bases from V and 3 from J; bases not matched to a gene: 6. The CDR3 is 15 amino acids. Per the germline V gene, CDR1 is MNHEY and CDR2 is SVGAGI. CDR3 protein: CASSFNRDRGYEQYF. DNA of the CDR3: TGTGCCAGCAGTTTTAACCGGGACAGGGGCTACGAGCAGTACTTC.

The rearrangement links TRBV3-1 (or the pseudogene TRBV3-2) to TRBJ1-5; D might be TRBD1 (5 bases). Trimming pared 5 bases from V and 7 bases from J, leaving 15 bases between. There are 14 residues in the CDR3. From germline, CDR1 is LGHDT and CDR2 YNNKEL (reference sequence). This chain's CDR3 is CASSKMGTRQPQHF. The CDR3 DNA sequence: TGTGCCAGCAGCAAGATGGGGACTAGACAGCCCCAGCATTTT.

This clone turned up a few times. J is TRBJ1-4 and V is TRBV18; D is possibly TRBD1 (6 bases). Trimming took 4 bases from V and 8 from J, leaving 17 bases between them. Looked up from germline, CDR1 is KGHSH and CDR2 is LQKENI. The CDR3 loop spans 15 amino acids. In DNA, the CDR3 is TGTGCCAGCTCACAAACGACAGGCAGCCTGGAAAAACTGTTTTTT. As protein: CASSQTTGSLEKLFF.

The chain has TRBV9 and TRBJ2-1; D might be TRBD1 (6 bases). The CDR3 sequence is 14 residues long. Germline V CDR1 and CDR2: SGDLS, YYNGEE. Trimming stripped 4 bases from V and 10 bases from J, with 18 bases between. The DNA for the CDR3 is TGTGCCAGCAGCCCCAGGGGTTGGTCTGAGGAGCAGTTCTTC. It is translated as CASSPRGWSEEQFF.

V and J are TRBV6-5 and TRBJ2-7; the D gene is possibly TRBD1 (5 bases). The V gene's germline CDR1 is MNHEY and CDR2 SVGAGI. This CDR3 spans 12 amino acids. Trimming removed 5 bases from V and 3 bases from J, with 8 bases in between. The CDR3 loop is CASSQQGYEQYF. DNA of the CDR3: TGTGCCAGCAGTCAGCAGGGCTACGAGCAGTACTTC.